These 31 T cell receptor beta chains were sequenced from one sample in a study of cytomegalovirus exposure and HLA in healthy donors. TCRdb's copy holds only in-frame clones and misses some; the assay was immunoSEQ multiplex PCR. The sample includes about 330,000 clones, approximately 86% of them seen just once. Source material: PBMCs. Receptors were obtained from a woman between 25 and 40 years old in good health and CMV-seropositive.

The chain recombines TRBV7-9 with TRBJ2-2; tentatively, D is TRBD2 (5 bases). Germline V lookup: CDR1 SEHNR, CDR2 FQNEAQ (reference sequence). CDR3 length: 14 amino acids. The V end lost 7 bases, the J end lost 4 bases, and 13 bases lay between the germline ends. The CDR3 DNA reads TGTGCCAGCACCACTCGTGGGAGCACCGGGGAGCTGTTTTTT. Translated, it gives CASTTRGSTGELFF.

The chain combines TRBV11-2 with TRBJ2-7; 10 positions match TRBD2. This CDR3 spans 15 amino acids. With V trimmed by 5 bases and J by 7 bases, 11 bases remained unmatched. Germline V gene lookup returns CDR1 SGHAT and CDR2 FQNNGV. The CDR3 region has the DNA TGTGCCAGCAGCCACGGACTAGCGGACGAAGGGGAGCAGTACTTC. This sequence encodes CASSHGLADEGEQYF.

The rearrangement uses TRBV5-4 and TRBJ2-7; weak D call: TRBD1 (5 bases). V lost 2 bases and J lost 6, with 9 bases in between. Germline V gene lookup returns CDR1 SGHNT and CDR2 YYREEE (reference sequence). The CDR3 has 12 residues. The CDR3: CASSFQGAEQYF. In DNA form, the CDR3 reads TGTGCCAGCAGCTTCCAAGGGGCCGAGCAGTACTTC. Full variable domain (remainder filled in from reference TRBV5-4 and TRBJ2-7): ETGVTQSPTHLIKTRGQQVTLRCSSQSGHNTVSWYQQALGQGPQFIFQYYREEENGRGNFPPRFSGLQFPNYSSELNVNALELDDSALYLCASSFQGAEQYFGPGTRLTVT.

This clone was recorded only once. V gene TRBV5-6 combines with J gene TRBJ2-7; 7 bases map to TRBD1. Trimming took 3 bases from V and 1 from J; bases not matched to a gene: 7. In germline, CDR1 is SGHDT, CDR2 YYEEEE. This CDR3 is built from 15 residues. The CDR3 is CASSWGTESSYEQYF. Written as DNA, the CDR3 is TGTGCCAGCAGCTGGGGGACAGAGAGTTCCTACGAGCAGTACTTC.

This clone was observed once. This chain's CDR3 is CASSYGDRDGETQYF. DNA for the CDR3: TGTGCCAGCAGTTACGGAGACAGGGATGGAGAGACCCAGTACTTC. The rearrangement links TRBV6-5 to TRBJ2-5; 7 nucleotides match TRBD1. The CDR3 extends over 15 amino acids. Trimming took 2 bases from V and 4 from J; bases not matched to a gene: 7. The germline CDR1 and CDR2 sequences are MNHEY and SVGAGI.

The CDR3 DNA is TGTGCCAGCAGTTTGCCCAGGGGGCGGACTGAAGCTTTCTTT. Translated, it gives CASSLPRGRTEAFF. The chain links TRBV28 to TRBJ1-1; 8 bases line up with TRBD1. V shed 3 bases and J 5 bases; nucleotides not matched to a gene: 5. The CDR3 is 14 residues long. Per germline, CDR1 MDHEN and CDR2 SYDVKM.

This clone has only a few counts. V is TRBV6-5 and J is TRBJ2-7; perhaps TRBD2 as D (5 bases). The CDR3 covers 14 residues. Trimming cost V 5 bases and J 2 bases, with 13 bases left between them. Looked up from germline, CDR1 is MNHEY and CDR2 is SVGAGI. CDR3 loop: CASSTRREPYEQYF. In nucleotides, the CDR3 is TGTGCCAGCAGTACTCGCCGGGAACCCTACGAGCAGTACTTC.

CDR3: CASKVGHVRSSYNSPLHF. For the CDR3, the DNA is TGTGCCAGCAAAGTAGGGCACGTCCGGAGCTCCTATAATTCACCCCTCCACTTT. This chain connects TRBV27 to TRBJ1-6; D is uncertain. The CDR3 is 18 amino acids. The ends were cut back, 7 bases at V and 0 bases at J, with 19 bases in the middle. From germline, CDR1 is MNHEY and CDR2 SMNVEV (reference sequence).

This clone was seen a handful of times. V gene TRBV14 combines with J gene TRBJ2-3; unclear D gene. The CDR3 loop spans 13 amino acids. Trimming cost V 4 bases and J 2 bases, with 7 bases left between them. Germline values: CDR1 SGHDN, CDR2 FVKESK. The CDR3 loop is CASSPATTDTQYF. CDR3 DNA: TGTGCCAGCAGCCCCGCGACCACAGATACGCAGTATTTT.

The J gene is TRBJ1-4, the V gene TRBV6-5, with D perhaps matching TRBD1 (6 bases). Trimming stripped 2 bases from V and 9 bases from J, with 13 bases between. The germline V gene encodes CDR1 MNHEY and CDR2 SVGAGI. This CDR3 region has 14 residues. The CDR3 coding sequence is TGTGCCAGCAGTTACGACCAGGGGAGAAAAAAACTGTTTTTT. This gives the protein CASSYDQGRKKLFF.

The chain carries TRBV7-9 and TRBJ1-2, with D possibly being TRBD1 (5 bases). The CDR3 runs 14 residues. The V gene's germline CDR1 is SEHNR and CDR2 FQNEAQ (reference sequence). The V end was cut by 3 bases, the J end by 4 bases, with 12 bases between. The DNA of the CDR3 is TGTGCCAGCAGCTTTCCCGGGGGATTCTATGGCTACACCTTC. Translating gives CASSFPGGFYGYTF.

CDR3 coding DNA: TGTGCCAGCACTTTTGGGACACCATACGAGCAGTACTTC. Residues: CASTFGTPYEQYF. J is TRBJ2-7 and V is TRBV28; weak D call: TRBD1 (6 bases). In germline, CDR1 is MDHEN, CDR2 SYDVKM. The CDR3 sequence is 13 residues long. Trimming cost V 7 bases and J 4 bases, with 14 bases left between them.

V gene TRBV30 combines with J gene TRBJ2-7, with 10 bases matching TRBD1. From germline, CDR1 is GTSNPN and CDR2 SVGIG (reference sequence). V trimming: 5 bases; J trimming: 1 base; junction bases outside the gene matches: 5. The CDR3 sequence is 14 residues long. CDR3 nucleotides: TGTGCCTGGTCAAGGGACAGGGGATCCTACGAGCAGTACTTC. This sequence encodes CAWSRDRGSYEQYF.

This sequence joins TRBV5-1 and TRBJ2-6; the D gene is possibly TRBD1 (6 bases). V dropped 2 bases and J dropped 3 bases, with 18 bases sitting between them. Looked up from germline, CDR1 is SGHRS and CDR2 is YFSETQ. CDR3 length: 18 residues. CDR3 in amino acids: CASSFAIGQSDGANVLTF. The CDR3 nucleotides read TGCGCCAGCAGCTTCGCCATAGGACAGTCTGATGGGGCCAACGTCCTGACTTTC.

The chain has TRBV2 and TRBJ1-5; D uncertain. The CDR3 consists of 15 residues. CDR1 SNHLY and CDR2 FYNNEI come from the germline V gene. V was clipped by 7 bases and J by 8 bases, with 21 bases between them. DNA for the CDR3: TGTGCCAGCACCGGCAGCCACTGGGCAAGTAAGCCCCAGCATTTT. It is translated as CASTGSHWASKPQHF.

This chain connects TRBV25-1 to TRBJ1-5, with a weak D call TRBD1 (6 bases). V was clipped by 7 bases and J by 1 base, with 8 bases between them. This CDR3 has 13 amino acids. In germline, CDR1 is MGHDK, CDR2 SYGVNS. This CDR3 is CASKGGSNQPQHF. In nucleotides, the CDR3 is TGTGCCAGCAAGGGGGGAAGCAATCAGCCCCAGCATTTT.

The chain combines TRBV16 with TRBJ2-1, with 8 bases matching TRBD1. Losses at the gene ends were 4 bases for V and 0 bases for J; bases not matched to a gene: 5. The germline CDR1 and CDR2 sequences are KGHSY and FQNENV. This CDR3 has 16 amino acids. CDR3 bases: TGTGCCAGCAGCCGCGGGACAGGCGGCTCCTACAATGAGCAGTTCTTC. Amino acids: CASSRGTGGSYNEQFF.

J is TRBJ2-7 and V is TRBV4-2, with TRBD2 identical over 8 bases. V dropped 4 bases and J dropped 2; count of bases not matched to a gene: 1. The CDR3 consists of 13 residues. The germline gives CDR1 LGHNA, CDR2 YNFKEQ. The CDR3 nucleotides are TGTGCCAGCAGCCCGGGACTAGCCTACGAGCAGTACTTC. Translating it yields CASSPGLAYEQYF.

The rearrangement links TRBV6-1 to TRBJ1-2; D gene uncertain. The CDR3 runs to 16 residues. V lost 0 bases and J lost 1, with 12 bases in between. Germline values: CDR1 MNHNS, CDR2 SASEGT. The CDR3 loop reads CASSEASWYFNYGYTF. CDR3 bases: TGTGCCAGCAGTGAAGCCTCCTGGTATTTTAACTATGGCTACACCTTC.

The J gene is TRBJ2-1, the V gene TRBV6-5; 7 bases map to TRBD1. In germline, CDR1 is MNHEY, CDR2 SVGAGI. The CDR3 contains 14 residues. V lost 5 bases, J lost 4 bases, and 5 bases stayed unmatched. The CDR3 DNA reads TGTGCCAGCAGTGAACCGGGACAGTACAATGAGCAGTTCTTC. This sequence encodes CASSEPGQYNEQFF.

The gene calls are TRBV19 and TRBJ1-6; D possibly corresponds to TRBD1 (6 bases). The germline CDR1 and CDR2 sequences are LNHDA and SQIVND (reference sequence). This CDR3 has 13 amino acids. The V and J ends lost 6 bases and 6 bases respectively, with 9 bases between them. The CDR3 DNA follows: TGTGCCAGTAGGGGACAAATTAATTCACCCCTCCACTTT. Its protein is CASRGQINSPLHF.

The chain links TRBV27 to TRBJ2-1; 8 bases are shared with TRBD1. The germline CDR1 and CDR2 sequences are MNHEY and SMNVEV (reference sequence). The V gene end was trimmed by 6 bases and the J gene end by 4 bases; junction bases not matched to a gene: 11. The CDR3 length is 16 residues. CDR3 DNA sequence: TGTGCCAGCAGACGTCTCGACAGGGGTAGTTACAATGAGCAGTTCTTC. This gives the protein CASRRLDRGSYNEQFF.

This sequence joins TRBV5-1 and TRBJ1-2; tentative D call: TRBD1 (6 bases). Germline CDR1 is SGHRS and CDR2 is YFSETQ. This CDR3 contains 18 residues. V shed 6 bases and J shed 1 base, with 25 bases lying between them. The CDR3 sequence: CASTQVGGSNVLNYGYTF. As DNA, the CDR3 is TGCGCCAGCACCCAAGTTGGGGGCAGCAACGTACTTAACTATGGCTACACCTTC.

This rearrangement joins TRBV27 to TRBJ2-3; tentative D call: TRBD1 (5 bases). The CDR3 has 16 amino acids. Germline CDR1 reads MNHEY; CDR2 reads SMNVEV (reference sequence). Trimming took off 5 bases at V and 2 bases at J, with 17 bases between the two ends. DNA for the CDR3: TGTGCCAGCAGTCCGTATAGGGGCACTCACACAGATACGCAGTATTTT. It specifies CASSPYRGTHTDTQYF.

The chain employs TRBV27 and TRBJ1-2, with D tentatively TRBD1 (5 bases). CDR3 length: 17 residues. Germline lookup yields CDR1 MNHEY and CDR2 SMNVEV (reference sequence). V was cut by 0 bases and J by 5 bases, with 19 bases left in between. In DNA, the CDR3 is TGTGCCAGCAGTTTATCTCGGGGGGGAGGGGATAGGTATGGCTACACCTTC. Translated, it gives CASSLSRGGGDRYGYTF.

The chain uses TRBV5-1 and TRBJ1-6; 11 nucleotides agree with TRBD1. The V and J ends lost 4 bases and 7 bases, in that order; junction bases with no gene match: 10. The CDR3 loop spans 17 amino acids. Per the germline V gene, CDR1 is SGHRS and CDR2 is YFSETQ. CDR3 region: CASSPDRGQLRNSPLHF. The CDR3 nucleotides read TGCGCCAGCAGCCCGGACAGGGGGCAGCTCAGGAATTCACCCCTCCACTTT. The variable domain in full, completed from reference TRBV5-1 and TRBJ1-6, reads KAGVTQTPRYLIKTRGQQVTLSCSPISGHRSVSWYQQTPGQGLQFLFEYFSETQRNKGNFPGRFSGRQFSNSRSEMNVSTLELGDSALYLCASSPDRGQLRNSPLHFGNGTRLTVT.

The CDR3 region is CASSVVGGGETQYF. The CDR3 bases are TGTGCCAGCAGCGTAGTAGGGGGCGGAGAGACCCAGTACTTC. The chain couples TRBV9 to TRBJ2-5; 7 bases align to TRBD1. This CDR3 comprises 14 residues. Germline V gene sequence: CDR1 SGDLS, CDR2 YYNGEE. V was pared by 0 bases and J by 4 bases, with 3 bases of the junction left unmatched.

The chain links TRBV4-3 to TRBJ2-2, with a tentative D call TRBD2 (5 bases). The germline V gene encodes CDR1 LGHNA and CDR2 YSLEER. V was clipped by 4 bases and J by 0 bases, with 15 bases between them. There are 17 residues in the CDR3. This CDR3 is CASSPSSRGPNTGELFF. CDR3 bases: TGCGCCAGCAGCCCGAGCAGTCGCGGGCCGAACACCGGGGAGCTGTTTTTT.

The CDR3 reads CASSFGLVGGREQYF. CDR3 in DNA: TGTGCCAGCAGTTTCGGATTAGTCGGGGGGCGGGAGCAGTACTTC. The chain has TRBV28 and TRBJ2-7; possibly TRBD2 for D (7 bases). Germline CDR1 is MDHEN and CDR2 is SYDVKM. The CDR3 sequence is 15 residues long. V lost 3 bases to trimming and J lost 7 bases, with 19 bases between them.

This clone was recorded once. This rearrangement joins TRBV9 to TRBJ1-2, with D maybe TRBD1 (6 bases). Per germline, CDR1 SGDLS and CDR2 YYNGEE. CDR3 size: 15 residues. With 0 bases removed from V and 4 bases from J, the gap between germline ends came to 13 bases. The CDR3 is CASSVDTGLVYGYTF. For the CDR3, the DNA is TGTGCCAGCAGCGTAGATACAGGGTTGGTCTATGGCTACACCTTC. Using reference TRBV9 and TRBJ1-2 for the parts outside the CDR3, the full variable domain is DSGVTQTPKHLITATGQRVTLRCSPRSGDLSVYWYQQSLDQGLQFLIQYYNGEERAKGNILERFSAQQFPDLHSELNLSSLELGDSALYFCASSVDTGLVYGYTFGSGTRLTVV.

The chain links TRBV5-1 to TRBJ2-7, with 8 nucleotides matching TRBD1. The V segment lost 4 bases and the J segment 7 bases; nucleotides outside the gene matches: 7. The length of the CDR3 is 13 residues. Germline V gives CDR1 SGHRS, CDR2 YFSETQ. This CDR3 is CASSTDRGREQYF. CDR3 in DNA: TGCGCCAGCAGCACCGACAGGGGAAGGGAGCAGTACTTC.